What follows is one TCR beta chain and its context. Its target antigen remains unknown. Base qualities are not at hand, and no much larger clone is one base apart. High-throughput TCR beta sequencing profiled peripheral blood CD8+ and CD4+ T cells from healthy donors, Susac syndrome patients and multiple sclerosis patients. Multiple sclerosis controls were treatment-naive patients with stable or active relapsing-remitting disease fulfilling revised McDonald criteria. Bulk CD8+ and CD4+ T cells were purified magnetically by negative isolation, whereas CD8+ TEMRA cells were enriched by FACS. Blood was drawn into EDTA tubes, processed within 24 hours, and PBMCs were isolated by density gradient centrifugation. PBMCs destined for TCR sequencing were cryopreserved in liquid nitrogen and later thawed in a 37 °C water bath. Purity of sorted or isolated CD4+, CD8+ and CD8+ TEMRA cells was at least 90%. Relative to germline, V is 5 bases shorter and J is 3 bases shorter, with 16 bases between their ends. CDR1 and CDR2, looked up from the germline V gene, are KGHDR and SFDVKD. The CDR3 starts with the cysteine, ends with the phenylalanine, and has 15 residues. Only the CDR3 part of the read is kept: 45 bases, read in frame from the first base.

This sample is part of a study of CD8 T cells in Susac syndrome (dated by TCRdb to between 2019 and 2020). With respect to the entire study: Whether CD8+ T cell activation and differentiation in Susac syndrome was antigen driven was tested using repertoire sequencing. CD8+ T cell repertoire clonality was compared between approximately 12 healthy donors, approximately 14 Susac syndrome patients and roughly 15 multiple sclerosis patients.

RNA was extracted using the RNeasy kit, and roughly 0.5 to 1 ug of the RNA was reverse transcribed with random hexamers. The immunoSEQ multiplex PCR assay, covering 54 Vbeta and 13 Jbeta segments, was used to amplify TCR beta CDR3 regions. PCR amplification bias was corrected by using a synthetic template baseline for primer optimization and computational correction. Regarding the original processing steps: Only productive sequences were kept, with reads annotated to V, D and J genes according to IMGT and analyzed in immunoSEQ Analyzer. Clonality was calculated as one minus the Shannon entropy normalized by log2 of the number of productive unique sequences. For each patient and control, public and private clones were evaluated among the 100 most prevalent clones. Susac-specific clones were defined as absent from healthy and MS cohorts, roughly 1,100 published viral clones and other ImmuneACCESS disease sequences. TCRdb redid the processing of the public reads, applying fastp at Q25 and MiXCR, and retained in-frame beta chains. CDR3 protein sequences are deduplicated, and each keeps its most common genes and DNA. For this entry, the V and J calls and clone size follow TCRdb and not the study's own pipeline. Counted in this sample were about 52,000 distinct CDR3 sequences; about 92% of them appeared once. The ten largest clones capture 0.5% to 0.6% of the sample.

Findings and caveats that apply to the study as a whole: The number of individuals in the TCR sequencing and HLA analysis was recognized as being relatively small.

Sequencing was done on a sample of CD8+ T cells from PBMCs. The rearrangement joined TRBV24-1 to TRBJ2-7, and perhaps TRBD1 as D gene, on 6 matching bases. The sequence came from a human donor with multiple sclerosis. DNA sequence: TGTGCCACCAGTGGGGGGCCAGGGGTTGGCTACGAGCAGTACTTC. It translates to CATSGGPGVGYEQYF.